These 12 T cell receptor beta chains came from one sample sequenced in a study of cytomegalovirus exposure and HLA in healthy donors. Here immunoSEQ multiplex PCR was the method, and the copy in TCRdb shows in-frame clones only, minus some. The sample carries hundreds of thousands of clones, 86% recorded once. The sample was PBMCs. All receptors come from a woman aged 18 to 35 in good health and CMV-seronegative.

The chain employs TRBV7-6 and TRBJ2-2; 7 bases line up with TRBD1. The CDR3 is made up of 18 amino acids. The germline gives CDR1 SGHVS, CDR2 FNYEAQ. V shed 1 base, J shed 6 bases, and the junction held 14 bases outside the gene matches. CDR3 protein: CASSLGGSWGQLAGELFF. The CDR3 bases are TGTGCCAGCAGCTTAGGTGGGAGTTGGGGACAGTTGGCCGGGGAGCTGTTTTTT.

The rearrangement uses TRBV2 and TRBJ2-3; tentative D call: TRBD1 (6 bases). V lost 7 bases and J lost 4, with 18 bases in between. The germline CDR1 and CDR2 sequences are SNHLY and FYNNEI. CDR3 length: 15 amino acids. CDR3 protein: CASTQPGTQPDTQYF. In DNA form, the CDR3 reads TGTGCCAGCACTCAACCTGGGACACAGCCAGATACGCAGTATTTT.

The chain combines TRBV5-6 with TRBJ2-3; D perhaps matches TRBD2 (6 bases). V shed 1 base and J shed 1 base, with 10 bases lying between them. Germline CDR1 reads SGHDT; CDR2 reads YYEEEE. This CDR3 has 15 residues. CDR3 residues: CASSLWGVGTDTQYF. In nucleotides, the CDR3 is TGTGCCAGCAGCTTGTGGGGGGTCGGCACAGATACGCAGTATTTT.

V and J are TRBV6-5 and TRBJ2-7, with 7 positions matching TRBD1. J lost 3 bases, V lost 5 bases, and 7 bases had no gene match. CDR3 length: 14 residues. Germline V gene data show CDR1 as MNHEY and CDR2 as SVGAGI. In nucleotides, the CDR3 is TGTGCCAGCAGTCCCCCGGGACAGCTCTACGAGCAGTACTTC. Translated: CASSPPGQLYEQYF.

This chain links TRBV15 with TRBJ2-1; D is ambiguous. This CDR3 contains 12 residues. Per germline, CDR1 LNHNV and CDR2 YYDKDF (reference sequence). Trimming took off 1 base at V and 4 bases at J, with 2 bases between the two ends. For the CDR3, the DNA is TGTGCCACCAGCAGAGCGTACAATGAGCAGTTCTTC. It codes for CATSRAYNEQFF.

V gene TRBV7-6 combines with J gene TRBJ2-1, with TRBD2 as a possible D gene (5 bases). The CDR3 totals 16 residues. Germline assignment: CDR1 SGHVS and CDR2 FNYEAQ. Trimming stripped 3 bases from V and 0 bases from J, with 12 bases between. The CDR3, as DNA: TGTGCCAGCAGCTTCAACTTGGGGAGCTCCTACAATGAGCAGTTCTTC. It codes for CASSFNLGSSYNEQFF.

This chain connects TRBV28 to TRBJ1-1, with 9 bases aligning to TRBD1. Trimming took 1 base from V and 10 from J; bases not matched to a gene: 4. The length of the CDR3 is 13 residues. Germline loops: CDR1 MDHEN, CDR2 SYDVKM. This CDR3 is CASSLYRGQAAFF. In DNA, the CDR3 is TGTGCCAGCAGTTTATACAGGGGGCAAGCAGCTTTCTTT.

This chain joins TRBV7-2 and TRBJ1-1, with TRBD1 identical over 8 bases. From germline, CDR1 is SGHTA and CDR2 FQGNSA. Trimming removed 5 bases from V and 0 bases from J; junction bases left unmatched: 5. The CDR3 loop spans 15 amino acids. CDR3 in amino acids: CASSPDREVNTEAFF. The CDR3 nucleotides read TGTGCCAGCAGCCCGGACAGGGAGGTGAACACTGAAGCTTTCTTT.

The J gene is TRBJ2-2, the V gene TRBV19, with TRBD2 as a possible D gene (6 bases). Looked up from germline, CDR1 is LNHDA and CDR2 is SQIVND (reference sequence). This CDR3 is 14 amino acids long. The V gene lost 6 bases and the J gene lost 2 bases, with 10 bases spanning the gap. CDR3 coding DNA: TGTGCCAGTAGAGCTAGCGCAAACACCGGGGAGCTGTTTTTT. Translated, it gives CASRASANTGELFF.

V and J are TRBV28 and TRBJ2-4; 10 nucleotides match TRBD2. Trimming took 2 bases from V and 5 from J; bases not matched to a gene: 3. The CDR3 is 15 residues long. The germline V gene has CDR1 MDHEN and CDR2 SYDVKM. CDR3 residues: CASSLGLAGENIQYF. CDR3 sequence (DNA): TGTGCCAGCAGTTTAGGGCTAGCGGGAGAAAACATTCAGTACTTC.

The rearrangement links TRBV27 to TRBJ2-7; D might be TRBD1 (6 bases). CDR1 and CDR2 from the germline V gene are MNHEY and SMNVEV (reference sequence). The CDR3 has 14 amino acids. V dropped 6 bases and J dropped 4 bases, with 16 bases sitting between them. CDR3 residues: CASSITQGSYEQYF. The CDR3 coding sequence is TGTGCCAGCAGCATAACACAGGGCTCTTACGAGCAGTACTTC.

This clone was observed once. The CDR3 spells CASRNAGTDTQYF. In DNA form, the CDR3 reads TGTGCCAGCCGCAATGCAGGCACAGATACGCAGTATTTT. This sequence joins TRBV18 and TRBJ2-3, with D unclear. This CDR3 region has 13 residues. With 8 bases removed from V and 1 base from J, the gap between germline ends came to 10 bases. The V gene's germline CDR1 is KGHSH and CDR2 LQKENI.